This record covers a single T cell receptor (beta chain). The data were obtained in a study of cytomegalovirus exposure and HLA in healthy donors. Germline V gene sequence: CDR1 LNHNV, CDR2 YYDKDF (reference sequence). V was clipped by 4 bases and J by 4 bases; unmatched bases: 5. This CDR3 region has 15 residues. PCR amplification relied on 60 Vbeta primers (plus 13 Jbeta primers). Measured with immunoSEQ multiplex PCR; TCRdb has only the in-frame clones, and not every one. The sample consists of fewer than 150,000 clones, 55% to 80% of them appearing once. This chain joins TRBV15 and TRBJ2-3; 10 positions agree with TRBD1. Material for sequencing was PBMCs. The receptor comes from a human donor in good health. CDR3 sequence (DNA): TGTGCCACCAGCAAGGGGACAGGGGACGCAGATACGCAGTATTTT. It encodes CATSKGTGDADTQYF.